Each of the 24 T cell receptor beta chains below was sequenced from the same sample in a study of OX40 agonist ivuxolimab in advanced cancers. Some clones are missing from TCRdb's copy, which holds only in-frame ones; the method was immunoSEQ multiplex PCR. Here the sample spans some 64,000 clones, 84% being singletons. Sequenced material: CD4+ or CD8+ T cells sorted from blood, taken in a trial of the OX40 agonist ivuxolimab. The receptors here all came from an adult with an advanced solid tumor such as melanoma, head and neck, liver or kidney cancer.

The chain couples TRBV7-2 to TRBJ2-7; D is ambiguous. The CDR3 runs to 14 residues. The germline V gene encodes CDR1 SGHTA and CDR2 FQGNSA. V was cut by 0 bases and J by 5 bases, with 11 bases left in between. The CDR3 spells CASSLAGTRNEQYF. The DNA of the CDR3 is TGTGCCAGCAGCTTAGCGGGAACGAGGAACGAGCAGTACTTC.

This chain connects TRBV6-5 to TRBJ1-5; 11 positions match TRBD1. CDR1 and CDR2 from the germline V gene are MNHEY and SVGAGI. The ends lost 6 bases at V and 7 bases at J; junction bases unmatched: 2. The length of the CDR3 is 13 residues. The chain's CDR3 is CASRRDRGQPQHF. The CDR3 bases are TGTGCCAGCAGACGGGACAGGGGGCAGCCCCAGCATTTT.

The rearrangement links TRBV11-3 to TRBJ2-1, with D possibly matching TRBD1 (5 bases). Germline CDR1 is SGHNT and CDR2 is YENEEA. This CDR3 has 12 residues. Trimming took 5 bases from V and 5 from J, leaving 7 bases between them. The CDR3 DNA sequence: TGTGCCAGCAGCCGACAGAACAATGAGCAGTTCTTC. The encoded protein is CASSRQNNEQFF.

V is TRBV7-9 and J is TRBJ1-2; 7 bases fit TRBD1. The V segment lost 5 bases and the J segment 4 bases; nucleotides outside the gene matches: 13. CDR3 length: 16 residues. Looked up from germline, CDR1 is SEHNR and CDR2 is FQNEAQ (reference sequence). CDR3 DNA: TGTGCCAGCAGCCCCATCCCTGGACAGGAAACCTATGGCTACACCTTC. It codes for CASSPIPGQETYGYTF.

The V call is TRBV29-1, the J call TRBJ2-7; D is possibly TRBD1 (5 bases). The CDR3 length is 11 residues. From germline, CDR1 is SQVTM and CDR2 ANQGSEA. The germline V and J ends were trimmed by 4 bases and 4 bases, with 8 bases remaining between them. CDR3 coding DNA: TGCAGCGTTGCCGACAGTTACGAGCAGTACTTC. Its protein is CSVADSYEQYF.

The rearrangement links TRBV9 to TRBJ2-1; D is possibly TRBD1 or TRBD2 (6 bases each). The V gene's germline CDR1 is SGDLS and CDR2 YYNGEE. This CDR3 is 12 amino acids long. Trimming left V 4 bases short and J 8 bases short, with 10 bases between. CDR3 amino acids: CASSSGDYEQFF. The CDR3 DNA reads as TGTGCCAGCAGCTCAGGGGACTATGAGCAGTTCTTC.

This clone was found once. The chain is built from TRBV30 and TRBJ1-1; 10 bases match TRBD1. Germline V gene data show CDR1 as GTSNPN and CDR2 as SVGIG (reference sequence). The CDR3 loop spans 14 amino acids. The V gene end was trimmed by 2 bases and the J gene end by 8 bases; junction bases not matched to a gene: 8. The CDR3 nucleotides read TGTGCCTGGAGTAGAGTCGGGACAGGGGAAGAAGCTTTCTTT. It is translated as CAWSRVGTGEEAFF.

This rearrangement joins TRBV27 to TRBJ1-2; D might be TRBD1 (6 bases). Trimming shortened V by 3 bases and J by 4 bases, and 12 bases separated the two germline ends. This CDR3 contains 14 residues. Germline values: CDR1 MNHEY, CDR2 SMNVEV (reference sequence). Written as DNA, the CDR3 is TGTGCCAGCAGTTTGCAGGGGACCTCCTATGGCTACACCTTC. Translation: CASSLQGTSYGYTF.

V and J are TRBV27 and TRBJ2-7; 14 bases map to TRBD2. Germline-derived CDR1 and CDR2 are MNHEY and SMNVEV (reference sequence). The CDR3 length is 14 residues. V shed 4 bases, J shed 13 bases, and the junction held 9 bases outside the gene matches. The CDR3 DNA follows: TGTGCCAGCAGTTCTTGGACTAGCGGGAGGCCCCTATACTTC. Residues: CASSSWTSGRPLYF.

This clone is labeled as medium-sized. The chain combines TRBV11-2 with TRBJ2-7, with 8 bases fitting TRBD1. V lost 4 bases and J lost 3; bases outside the gene matches: 5. CDR1 is SGHAT, CDR2 FQNNGV, per germline. The CDR3 loop spans 14 amino acids. This chain's CDR3 is CASSSAGQGYEQYF. Here the CDR3 DNA reads TGTGCCAGCAGCTCGGCAGGACAGGGCTACGAGCAGTACTTC.

The chain couples TRBV4-3 to TRBJ2-5; D gene ambiguous. V was cut by 4 bases and J by 4 bases, with 16 bases left in between. CDR1 and CDR2 (germline): LGHNA, YSLEER. The CDR3 is 15 residues long. This chain's CDR3 is CASSPQDGVRETQYF. DNA of the CDR3: TGCGCCAGCAGCCCCCAAGATGGGGTCCGAGAGACCCAGTACTTC.

The genes are TRBV5-4 and TRBJ2-5; D is perhaps TRBD2 (7 bases). The J call is uncertain, as TRBJ2-7 better fits the DNA end. The CDR3 extends over 15 amino acids. Germline V gene sequence: CDR1 SGHNT, CDR2 YYREEE (reference sequence). The CDR3 DNA follows: TGTGCCAGCAGCTTGGTGGGGGGGCTCGACTACGAGCAGTACTTC. This sequence encodes CASSLVGGLDYEQYF.

This clone was counted a few times. This chain joins TRBV9 and TRBJ2-3, with TRBD2 as a possible D gene (6 bases). CDR1 is SGDLS, CDR2 YYNGEE, per germline. Trimming stripped 4 bases from V and 6 bases from J, with 18 bases between. This CDR3 has 15 residues. The CDR3 DNA reads TGTGCCAGCAGCTTTCTGGCGGGGCCGCTGGATACGCAGTATTTT. It specifies CASSFLAGPLDTQYF.

The chain has TRBV15 and TRBJ2-5; D not certain. The J call may be in error: the DNA end matches TRBJ2-7 better. Per germline, CDR1 LNHNV and CDR2 YYDKDF (reference sequence). CDR3 length equals 13 residues. The CDR3 reads CATSGLLGYEQYF. The CDR3 bases are TGTGCCACCAGCGGGCTGCTAGGCTACGAGCAGTACTTC.

With regard to this clone: A read error may produce the germline difference seen at one junction end. The chain employs TRBV28 and TRBJ2-7; tentatively, D is TRBD1 (6 bases). Germline CDR1 and CDR2: MDHEN and SYDVKM. The CDR3 spans 10 residues. CDR3 in amino acids: CASSHRDKHF. CDR3 DNA sequence: TGTGCCAGCAGTCACCGGGACAAGCACTTC.

This clone was seen only once. This chain uses TRBV27 with TRBJ2-1, with 11 bases lining up with TRBD2. Germline trimming cut 5 bases from V and 5 bases from J; bases unmatched to any gene: 14. The CDR3 consists of 18 residues. Germline CDR1 is MNHEY and CDR2 is SMNVEV (reference sequence). The CDR3 bases are TGTGCCAGCAGTCTCTTGGGACTAGCGGACGGGGCCCACAATGAGCAGTTCTTC. It codes for CASSLLGLADGAHNEQFF.

This clone was counted once. The J gene is TRBJ2-1, the V gene TRBV9; TRBD1 is a possible D gene (6 bases). The CDR3 sequence is 14 residues long. V was trimmed by 6 bases and J by 1 base, leaving 11 bases between them. Germline assignment: CDR1 SGDLS and CDR2 YYNGEE. The CDR3 nucleotides read TGTGCCAGCAACCCGGGACATTCCTACAATGAGCAGTTCTTC. Protein product: CASNPGHSYNEQFF.

The chain has TRBV9 and TRBJ1-6, with D uncertain. The germline V and J ends were trimmed by 4 bases and 9 bases, with 17 bases remaining between them. The CDR3 spans 15 residues. Germline V gene sequence: CDR1 SGDLS, CDR2 YYNGEE. CDR3 sequence reads: CASSPITGFGSPLHF. The CDR3 DNA is TGTGCCAGCAGCCCCATAACGGGGTTTGGTTCACCCCTCCACTTT.

The J gene is TRBJ2-7, the V gene TRBV9, with 13 bases fitting TRBD2. The CDR3 is 13 amino acids. V lost 3 bases to trimming and J lost 8 bases; unmatched junction nucleotides: 2. Germline values: CDR1 SGDLS, CDR2 YYNGEE. The CDR3 DNA sequence: TGTGCCAGCAGCGCCGGGACTAGCGGGAAGCAGTACTTC. Encoded protein: CASSAGTSGKQYF. The entire variable domain, with the rest obtained from reference TRBV9 and TRBJ2-7, is as follows: DSGVTQTPKHLITATGQRVTLRCSPRSGDLSVYWYQQSLDQGLQFLIQYYNGEERAKGNILERFSAQQFPDLHSELNLSSLELGDSALYFCASSAGTSGKQYFGPGTRLTVT.

CDR3 nucleotides: TGTGCCAGCAGCCGCGGGACTAGCGGCACCTACGAGCAGTACTTC. This encodes CASSRGTSGTYEQYF. The V and J genes are TRBV7-6 and TRBJ2-7; 11 bases fit TRBD2. V was clipped by 5 bases and J by 2 bases; unmatched bases: 5. This CDR3 comprises 15 residues. Per the germline V gene, CDR1 is SGHVS and CDR2 is FNYEAQ.

The gene calls are TRBV29-1 and TRBJ2-7; 10 bases are shared with TRBD2. Losses at the gene ends were 8 bases for V and 6 bases for J; bases not matched to a gene: 7. The germline gives CDR1 SQVTM, CDR2 ANQGSEA. CDR3 size: 12 residues. This CDR3 reads CSIRAGGREQYF. The CDR3 nucleotides read TGCAGCATCCGAGCGGGAGGGCGCGAGCAGTACTTC.

This chain connects TRBV30 to TRBJ2-3; 8 bases line up with TRBD2. Germline loops: CDR1 GTSNPN, CDR2 SVGIG (reference sequence). Trimming cost V 3 bases and J 3 bases; bases outside gene matches: 14. The CDR3 runs to 17 residues. CDR3 bases: TGTGCCTGGAGGGAGGAATACGGGAGGGCCAGGACAGATACGCAGTATTTT. Protein sequence: CAWREEYGRARTDTQYF.

The rearrangement joins TRBV5-5 to TRBJ2-5; TRBD2 matches 9 bases. The CDR3 is made up of 14 amino acids. Germline loops: CDR1 SGHKS, CDR2 YYEKEE (reference sequence). J lost 4 bases, V lost 4 bases, and 5 bases had no gene match. CDR3 sequence: CASSLTSGLETQYF. Here the CDR3 DNA reads TGTGCCAGCAGCCTGACTAGCGGATTAGAGACCCAGTACTTC.

This chain uses TRBV7-2 with TRBJ2-4; D may be TRBD2 (5 bases). Deletions cut 5 bases from V and 0 bases from J, with 11 bases between. Germline CDR1 is SGHTA and CDR2 is FQGNSA. This CDR3 comprises 15 residues. The CDR3 region is CASSVGAQAKNIQYF. The CDR3 nucleotides read TGTGCCAGCAGCGTGGGAGCGCAAGCCAAAAACATTCAGTACTTC.